This passage covers 8 T cell receptor beta chains from one sample sequenced in a study of metastatic and nonmetastatic thyroid tumors. Treatment of any kind had been given to no patient before thyroid surgery. MiXCR reprocessed the PCR reads for TCRdb. Found here are about 20,000 clones, around a sixth of them singletons; the top ten hold 19%. The material sequenced was blood. All receptors come from a female donor with papillary thyroid cancer or a benign thyroid nodule (not recorded which). Some clones in this sample may be carry-over from other donors' samples.

Note on this clone: The sample carries other DNA sequences with the same CDR3. The chain uses TRBV28 and TRBJ1-3; TRBD1 matches 7 bases. Germline CDR1 is MDHEN and CDR2 is SYDVKM. Trimming cost V 10 bases and J 3 bases; bases outside gene matches: 18. This CDR3 has 17 residues. The CDR3 here is CATQRVGQVDFGNTIYF. The DNA for the CDR3 is TGTGCCACCCAGAGGGTTGGACAGGTCGATTTTGGAAACACCATATATTTT.

Here the CDR3 DNA reads TGTGCCAGCATTTCAGCGGGGTGGCACAATGAGCAGTTCTTC. Translating gives CASISAGWHNEQFF. The chain recombines TRBV12-3 or TRBV12-4 with TRBJ2-1, with 7 bases lining up with TRBD2. V trimming: 7 bases; J trimming: 5 bases; junction bases outside the gene matches: 8. The CDR3 is 14 residues long.

As for this clone: One end of the junction varies from germline; a read error may be responsible. V gene TRBV19 combines with J gene TRBJ1-5; D is ambiguous. The CDR3 loop spans 15 amino acids. Germline-derived CDR1 and CDR2 are LNHDA and SQIVND (reference sequence). CDR3 nucleotides: TGTGCCAATAGTATTGAGAGGCACCCCATGCAGCCCCATCATTTT. Translating it yields CANSIERHPMQPHHF.

This clone was detected ten times or more. This sequence joins TRBV19 and TRBJ2-1, with D perhaps matching TRBD2 (6 bases). In germline, CDR1 is LNHDA, CDR2 SQIVND (reference sequence). V lost 0 bases and J lost 0, with 24 bases in between. The CDR3 runs 21 residues. The CDR3 loop is CASSIDRRGWGSRRSYNEQFF. CDR3 DNA sequence: TGTGCCAGTAGTATAGATCGACGGGGGTGGGGCTCCAGGCGCTCCTACAATGAGCAGTTCTTC.

Comments on this clone: A read error may explain this, as a much larger clone is one base away. Other nucleotide sequences in the sample specify the same CDR3. The chain links TRBV30 to TRBJ1-2, with a possible D match to TRBD1 (6 bases). There are 13 residues in the CDR3. V lost 4 bases, J lost 0 bases, and 9 bases lay in between. Germline lookup yields CDR1 GTSNPN and CDR2 SVGIG (reference sequence). Here the CDR3 reads CAWTGAANYGYTF. CDR3 bases: TGTGCCTGGACGGGGGCCGCTAACTATGGCTACACCTTC.

This clone was seen many times. This chain connects TRBV4-2 to TRBJ2-7; 11 bases match TRBD1. V gave up 2 bases and J gave up 3 bases; unmatched junction bases: 3. Germline CDR1 and CDR2: LGHNA and YNFKEQ. The CDR3 loop spans 15 amino acids. CDR3 in amino acids: CASSQPDRGLYEQYF. CDR3 in DNA: TGTGCCAGCAGCCAACCGGACAGGGGGCTCTACGAGCAGTACTTC.

This clone was recorded at least ten times. This chain links TRBV20-1 with TRBJ1-5; possibly TRBD1 for D (5 bases). Germline CDR1 and CDR2: DFQATT and SNEGSKA (reference sequence). Between the trimmed V and J ends, which lost 5 bases and 6 bases, there was a span of 11 bases. The CDR3 length is 12 residues. The CDR3 region is CSAGRQGQPQHF. DNA for the CDR3: TGCAGTGCTGGCAGGCAGGGTCAGCCCCAGCATTTT.

This clone came up once. A much larger clone differs from this one at a single base, so this may be a read error. The same CDR3 is also encoded by other DNA sequences in this sample. The V and J genes are TRBV18 and TRBJ1-6, with D possibly being TRBD1 (5 bases). Germline values: CDR1 KGHSH, CDR2 LQKENI. The CDR3 is made up of 16 amino acids. The CDR3 spells CASSLLRAGMNSPLHF. In nucleotides, the CDR3 is TGTGCCAGCTCACTCCTTAGGGCAGGGATGAATTCACCCCTACACTTT. The full variable domain, its missing parts supplied by reference TRBV18 and TRBJ1-6, is NAGVMQNPRHLVRRRGQEARLRCSPMKGHSHVYWYRQLPEEGLKFMVYLQKENIIDESGMPKERFSAEFPKEGPSILRIQQVVRGDSAAYFCASSLLRAGMNSPLHFGNGTRLTVT.